Presented here are 21 T cell receptor beta chains from one specimen sequenced in a study of siplizumab effects on memory and regulatory T cells. The table came from immunoSEQ multiplex PCR; TCRdb's copy has only in-frame clones and leaves some out. The table has around 86,000 clones, 94% seen once. The sequenced material came from non-Treg CD4+ T cells sorted from blood. The receptors stem from a human donor in good health.

The V gene is TRBV6-5, the J gene TRBJ1-1, with D perhaps TRBD1 (5 bases). The germline V gene has CDR1 MNHEY and CDR2 SVGAGI. This CDR3 spans 14 amino acids. V gave up 6 bases and J gave up 0 bases, with 11 bases separating them. The CDR3 region has the DNA TGTGCCAGCAGGCCCGGGACGGTGAACACTGAAGCTTTCTTT. It encodes CASRPGTVNTEAFF.

The chain employs TRBV5-1 and TRBJ1-3; tentatively, D is TRBD1 (5 bases). The length of the CDR3 is 14 residues. Germline V CDR1 and CDR2: SGHRS, YFSETQ. The ends were cut back, 5 bases at V and 0 bases at J, with 9 bases in the middle. The DNA for the CDR3 is TGCGCCAGCAGACCCGGGGGCTCTGGAAACACCATATATTTT. This sequence encodes CASRPGGSGNTIYF.

The rearrangement joins TRBV9 to TRBJ2-3; D remains ambiguous. CDR1 and CDR2 from the germline V gene are SGDLS and YYNGEE. Trimming cost V 0 bases and J 3 bases, with 14 bases left between them. This CDR3 has 16 amino acids. CDR3 DNA sequence: TGTGCCAGCAGCGTAGGAGTAGCACGTGGAACAGATACGCAGTATTTT. This encodes CASSVGVARGTDTQYF.

The V gene is TRBV4-1, the J gene TRBJ1-4, with a tentative D call TRBD1 (6 bases). V was cut by 1 base and J by 4 bases, with 10 bases left in between. CDR1 is MGHRA and CDR2 is YSYEKL in the germline V gene. The CDR3 has 15 amino acids. CDR3 nucleotide sequence: TGCGCCAGCAGCCAAGCGGGAGGGGGTAATGAAAAACTGTTTTTT. This sequence encodes CASSQAGGGNEKLFF.

The rearrangement joins TRBV11-3 to TRBJ2-5; D uncertain. The CDR3 is 13 residues long. The V gene's germline CDR1 is SGHNT and CDR2 YENEEA. The germline V and J ends were trimmed by 1 base and 2 bases, with 5 bases remaining between them. CDR3 protein: CASSLAVQETQYF. The DNA of the CDR3 is TGTGCCAGCAGCTTAGCCGTACAAGAGACCCAGTACTTC.

DNA for the CDR3: TGTGCCAGCAGCTCCGGGACAGGGGGGTTCCCCCTCCACTTT. Its protein is CASSSGTGGFPLHF. The chain combines TRBV9 with TRBJ1-6; 11 bases map to TRBD1. Per the germline V gene, CDR1 is SGDLS and CDR2 is YYNGEE. Trimming at V came to 4 bases and at J to 13 bases, leaving 7 bases not matched to a gene. The CDR3 spans 14 residues.

V usage is TRBV30 and J usage is TRBJ1-4, with D maybe TRBD1 (6 bases). V was pared by 2 bases and J by 7 bases, with 11 bases between. Germline loops: CDR1 GTSNPN, CDR2 SVGIG (reference sequence). There are 13 residues in the CDR3. The CDR3 nucleotides read TGTGCCTGGAGTAAGGGGGGCGGTGAAAAACTGTTTTTT. Translated, it gives CAWSKGGGEKLFF.

The chain recombines TRBV5-6 with TRBJ2-7; 8 nucleotides agree with TRBD2. CDR3 length: 16 residues. V trimming: 2 bases; J trimming: 3 bases; junction bases outside the gene matches: 10. Germline lookup yields CDR1 SGHDT and CDR2 YYEEEE. DNA of the CDR3: TGTGCCAGCAGCTTTCCTGCAGGACTAGCAAGCTACGAGCAGTACTTC. Protein product: CASSFPAGLASYEQYF.

The CDR3 reads CASSLGGGGGGETQYF. In nucleotides, the CDR3 is TGTGCCAGCAGCTTGGGCGGGGGAGGAGGAGGGGAGACCCAGTACTTC. The chain joins TRBV7-6 to TRBJ2-5, with 7 bases matching TRBD2. Germline CDR1 and CDR2: SGHVS and FNYEAQ. This CDR3 comprises 16 residues. With 3 bases clipped from V and 5 bases from J, the junction kept 12 bases outside the gene matches.

The rearrangement links TRBV14 to TRBJ1-2; 7 nucleotides line up with TRBD1. With 5 bases clipped from V and 2 bases from J, the junction kept 11 bases outside the gene matches. CDR1 SGHDN and CDR2 FVKESK come from the germline V gene. This CDR3 region has 16 residues. Here the CDR3 DNA reads TGTGCCAGCAGCTCCAAACAGGGACAGTTAAACTATGGCTACACCTTC. Its translation: CASSSKQGQLNYGYTF.

The rearrangement uses TRBV7-9 and TRBJ1-1, with D tentatively TRBD1 (5 bases). The germline CDR1 and CDR2 sequences are SEHNR and FQNEAQ (reference sequence). V gave up 3 bases and J gave up 0 bases, with 11 bases separating them. The CDR3 is made up of 15 amino acids. Here the CDR3 DNA reads TGTGCCAGCAGCTTCGCAGGAGGGGTGAACACTGAAGCTTTCTTT. It specifies CASSFAGGVNTEAFF.

The rearrangement links TRBV2 to TRBJ1-5, with 7 positions matching TRBD1. Trimming removed 5 bases from V and 4 bases from J; junction bases left unmatched: 5. The CDR3 consists of 14 residues. The V gene's germline CDR1 is SNHLY and CDR2 FYNNEI. The CDR3 coding sequence is TGTGCCAGCAGTCGACAGGGCAATAATCAGCCCCAGCATTTT. As protein: CASSRQGNNQPQHF.

The chain links TRBV27 to TRBJ1-1; 7 bases align to TRBD1. Germline V CDR1 and CDR2: MNHEY, SMNVEV (reference sequence). Unmatched junction bases numbered 6, after V lost 5 bases and J lost 0 bases. The CDR3 covers 15 residues. The CDR3 DNA is TGTGCCAGCAGTATTACGACAGGGCTGAACACTGAAGCTTTCTTT. As protein: CASSITTGLNTEAFF.

Regarding this clone: Within the sample, other DNA sequences also encode this same CDR3. The rearrangement links TRBV6-5 to TRBJ2-7; 9 nucleotides line up with TRBD1. The CDR3 is 15 residues long. Trimming removed 0 bases from V and 3 bases from J; junction bases left unmatched: 3. Germline-derived CDR1 and CDR2 are MNHEY and SVGAGI. The CDR3 DNA sequence: TGTGCCAGCAGTTACTCCGGGACAGGGAGCTACGAGCAGTACTTC. Its translation: CASSYSGTGSYEQYF.

V and J are TRBV11-2 and TRBJ1-1; D remains unclear. The CDR3 is 13 residues long. Trimming shortened V by 2 bases and J by 6 bases, and 10 bases separated the two germline ends. Germline CDR1 reads SGHAT; CDR2 reads FQNNGV. The CDR3 nucleotides are TGTGCCAGCAGCTTATCCGACGGGGCTGAAGCTTTCTTT. It codes for CASSLSDGAEAFF.

The J gene is TRBJ1-5, the V gene TRBV10-3; D is unclear. CDR1 is ENHRY and CDR2 is SYGVKD in the germline V gene. The V end lost 0 bases, the J end lost 7 bases, and 10 bases lay between the germline ends. CDR3 length: 14 residues. CDR3 sequence (DNA): TGTGCCATCAGTGAGTCAGCCGGCTCCCAGCCCCAGCATTTT. The encoded protein is CAISESAGSQPQHF.

This clone came up once. V and J are TRBV18 and TRBJ2-1; TRBD2 matches 7 bases. J gave up 4 bases and V 0 bases, and 6 bases lay outside the gene matches. The germline V gene encodes CDR1 KGHSH and CDR2 LQKENI. CDR3 length equals 16 residues. The CDR3: CASSPPGRGIYNEQFF. CDR3 nucleotides: TGTGCCAGCTCACCACCGGGGCGGGGGATTTACAATGAGCAGTTCTTC.

The V call is TRBV18, the J call TRBJ2-3; 7 bases fit TRBD2. Germline CDR1 KGHSH, CDR2 LQKENI. The CDR3 covers 13 residues. The V and J ends lost 6 bases and 2 bases, in that order; junction bases with no gene match: 2. CDR3 sequence reads: CASSAGVTDTQYF. In DNA form, the CDR3 reads TGTGCCAGCTCGGCGGGAGTCACAGATACGCAGTATTTT.

Only one count was recorded for this clone. V and J are TRBV6-1 and TRBJ2-5; a weak D match, TRBD1 (6 bases). In germline, CDR1 is MNHNS, CDR2 SASEGT. This CDR3 spans 13 amino acids. V lost 6 bases and J lost 5, with 13 bases in between. This CDR3 is CASRAGERETQYF. CDR3 bases: TGTGCCAGCAGGGCAGGGGAGAGGGAGACCCAGTACTTC.

The CDR3, as DNA: TGTGCCAGCAGTCCTCGACAGGGGCTAGGGGTTAATCAGCCCCAGCATTTT. Translation gives CASSPRQGLGVNQPQHF. The gene calls are TRBV28 and TRBJ1-5; 8 nucleotides align to TRBD1. CDR1 is MDHEN and CDR2 is SYDVKM in the germline V gene. Trimming cost V 5 bases and J 4 bases; bases outside gene matches: 13. This CDR3 comprises 17 residues.

The rearrangement uses TRBV10-3 and TRBJ2-5; D might be TRBD1 or TRBD2, each matching 5 bases. The germline gives CDR1 ENHRY, CDR2 SYGVKD. V lost 6 bases, J lost 5 bases, and 19 bases lay in between. This CDR3 is 15 amino acids long. The CDR3 DNA is TGTGCCATCAGCCCCGGGACGAATGATGCGGAGACCCAGTACTTC. It is translated as CAISPGTNDAETQYF.